Here is one T cell receptor (beta chain) with its context. What it binds is not known. This sample also contains other DNA sequences that code for the same CDR3. The data originate from a study of shared clonotypes between healthy human individuals. Broader study findings: Among donors, clonotype sharing was expected to be affected by sequencing depth. Genetic and exposure-history diversity was limited by the small donor number.

Only in-frame clones appear in the TCRdb table, and some are missing; sequencing was by immunoSEQ multiplex PCR. Of around 700,000 clones detected, roughly 78% appear once; the ten largest clones hold about 2%. Germline V gene sequence: CDR1 SGHRS, CDR2 YFSETQ. The CDR3 length is 15 residues. Trimming took off 1 base at V and 1 base at J, with 9 bases between the two ends. The receptor comes from a young woman in good health. The sequenced sample consisted of memory CD4+ T cells sorted from blood. The subset was: CD45RA-negative fraction. This sequence joins TRBV5-1 and TRBJ2-1; D unclear. The DNA of the CDR3 is TGCGCCAGCAGCTTGTCGTCCGGGTCCTACAATGAGCAGTTCTTC. This encodes CASSLSSGSYNEQFF.